Below, 30 T cell receptor beta chains from the same sample are listed, as sequenced in a study of beta chain features in type 1 diabetes (dated by TCRdb to about 2018). Library method: the immunoSEQ multiplex PCR assay. All of the isolated RNA was reverse transcribed with the High Capacity cDNA Reverse Transcription Kit, so expressed TCRB transcripts were sequenced. Held by TCRdb, this immuneACCESS table contains in-frame sequences only and omits some clones. Under half of the omission traces to an unresolved V gene where checked; the cause of the rest is unknown. The sample has about 150,000 clones on record, more than 9.5% of them singletons. The ten largest clones add up to roughly 2% of the sample. Sequenced sample: central memory CD4+ T cells from blood. All receptors come from a man aged 18 to 35 in good health.

A few counts support this clone. The chain employs TRBV18 and TRBJ1-3; no definite D call. Germline V gene data show CDR1 as KGHSH and CDR2 as LQKENI. This CDR3 contains 16 residues. The germline V and J ends were trimmed by 3 bases and 0 bases, with 12 bases remaining between them. CDR3 amino acids: CASSPPNRVSGNTIYF. The CDR3 region has the DNA TGTGCCAGCTCACCCCCTAATCGAGTCTCTGGAAACACCATATATTTT. Supplemented by reference TRBV18 and TRBJ1-3, the full variable domain reads NAGVMQNPRHLVRRRGQEARLRCSPMKGHSHVYWYRQLPEEGLKFMVYLQKENIIDESGMPKERFSAEFPKEGPSILRIQQVVRGDSAAYFCASSPPNRVSGNTIYFGEGSWLTVV.

The genes are TRBV6-5 and TRBJ1-1; D might be TRBD1 (6 bases). Germline V gene sequence: CDR1 MNHEY, CDR2 SVGAGI. CDR3 length: 10 amino acids. V was clipped by 11 bases and J by 9 bases, with 13 bases between them. The CDR3: CAVQGKKAFF. As DNA, the CDR3 is TGTGCCGTACAGGGTAAGAAAGCTTTCTTT.

The V call is TRBV4-3, the J call TRBJ2-3; D is possibly TRBD2 (6 bases). This CDR3 is built from 15 residues. Germline lookup yields CDR1 LGHNA and CDR2 YSLEER. Trimming pared 1 base from V and 4 bases from J, leaving 12 bases between. The CDR3 region has the DNA TGCGCCAGCAGCCAAGTAATTCGGGGGTCAGATACGCAGTATTTT. Amino acids: CASSQVIRGSDTQYF.

This clone was observed a few times. The genes are TRBV5-1 and TRBJ2-5; 7 nucleotides agree with TRBD1. Germline values: CDR1 SGHRS, CDR2 YFSETQ. V trimming: 6 bases; J trimming: 2 bases; junction bases outside the gene matches: 10. This CDR3 contains 15 residues. CDR3 loop: CASKLTGTVQETQYF. Written as DNA, the CDR3 is TGCGCCAGCAAACTTACCGGGACAGTTCAAGAGACCCAGTACTTC. Looking up the rest from reference TRBV5-1 and TRBJ2-5 gives the full variable domain: KAGVTQTPRYLIKTRGQQVTLSCSPISGHRSVSWYQQTPGQGLQFLFEYFSETQRNKGNFPGRFSGRQFSNSRSEMNVSTLELGDSALYLCASKLTGTVQETQYFGPGTRLLVL.

V usage is TRBV30 and J usage is TRBJ1-5; D might be TRBD1 (5 bases). V gave up 0 bases and J gave up 6 bases, with 12 bases separating them. The CDR3 has 14 amino acids. Germline CDR1 is GTSNPN and CDR2 is SVGIG (reference sequence). The CDR3 here is CAWSVLGDGQPQHF. Here the CDR3 DNA reads TGTGCCTGGAGTGTACTAGGGGATGGTCAGCCCCAGCATTTT.

The genes are TRBV5-6 and TRBJ2-5; D is unresolved. The V and J ends lost 2 bases and 4 bases respectively, with 9 bases between them. Per the germline V gene, CDR1 is SGHDT and CDR2 is YYEEEE. The CDR3 consists of 13 residues. The CDR3 spells CASSFSFGETQYF. In DNA form, the CDR3 reads TGTGCCAGCAGCTTTTCTTTCGGAGAGACCCAGTACTTC. The variable domain in full, with the rest retrieved from reference TRBV5-6 and TRBJ2-5, is DAGVTQSPTHLIKTRGQQVTLRCSPKSGHDTVSWYQQALGQGPQFIFQYYEEEERQRGNFPDRFSGHQFPNYSSELNVNALLLGDSALYLCASSFSFGETQYFGPGTRLLVL.

The chain links TRBV19 to TRBJ2-1; 8 bases map to TRBD1. The CDR3 is 14 residues long. The V and J ends lost 3 bases and 8 bases, in that order; junction bases with no gene match: 6. Germline V lookup: CDR1 LNHDA, CDR2 SQIVND (reference sequence). CDR3: CASSMTGDRDEQFF. The CDR3 DNA sequence: TGTGCCAGTAGTATGACAGGGGATAGGGATGAGCAGTTCTTC.

The rearrangement uses TRBV7-2 and TRBJ2-6; perhaps TRBD1 as D (5 bases). CDR1 and CDR2 (germline): SGHTA, FQGNSA. The V gene lost 5 bases and the J gene lost 0 bases, with 8 bases spanning the gap. CDR3 length equals 15 residues. This CDR3 reads CASSLTASGANVLTF. Here the CDR3 DNA reads TGTGCCAGCAGCCTGACAGCCTCTGGGGCCAACGTCCTGACTTTC.

The chain is built from TRBV10-3 and TRBJ2-3; TRBD1 matches 7 bases. Germline V gene lookup returns CDR1 ENHRY and CDR2 SYGVKD. Germline trimming cut 3 bases from V and 6 bases from J; bases unmatched to any gene: 9. CDR3 length: 15 residues. The CDR3 spells CAISDSTGTRDTQYF. Written as DNA, the CDR3 is TGTGCCATCAGTGACTCGACAGGGACACGGGATACGCAGTATTTT.

The chain combines TRBV7-3 with TRBJ2-3; D is perhaps TRBD1 or TRBD2 (5 bases each). The CDR3 runs 14 residues. Trimming removed 6 bases from V and 7 bases from J, with 17 bases in between. Per the germline V gene, CDR1 is SGHTA and CDR2 is FQGTGA. CDR3 amino acids: CASSTGRGSNTQYF. CDR3 in DNA: TGTGCCAGCAGTACGGGACGAGGAAGTAATACGCAGTATTTT.

The rearrangement links TRBV30 to TRBJ1-1; 7 bases line up with TRBD1. V lost 6 bases to trimming and J lost 0 bases; unmatched junction nucleotides: 4. In germline, CDR1 is GTSNPN, CDR2 SVGIG (reference sequence). This CDR3 has 13 amino acids. The CDR3 protein is CACEGALNTEAFF. CDR3 DNA: TGTGCCTGTGAGGGGGCATTGAACACTGAAGCTTTCTTT. Drawing the rest from reference TRBV30 and TRBJ1-1, the complete variable domain is SQTIHQWPATLVQPVGSPLSLECTVEGTSNPNLYWYRQAAGRGLQLLFYSVGIGQISSEVPQNLSASRPQDRQFILSSKKLLLSDSGFYLCACEGALNTEAFFGQGTRLTVV.

The chain recombines TRBV15 with TRBJ2-5, with a weak D call TRBD1 (6 bases). V lost 5 bases and J 4 bases, leaving 17 bases between the germline ends. This CDR3 has 15 residues. CDR1 is LNHNV and CDR2 is YYDKDF in the germline V gene (reference sequence). The CDR3 DNA follows: TGTGCCACCAGCCCCTATACAGGGTCGCGAGAGACCCAGTACTTC. This translates into CATSPYTGSRETQYF. Complete variable domain (other parts from reference TRBV15 and TRBJ2-5): DAMVIQNPRYQVTQFGKPVTLSCSQTLNHNVMYWYQQKSSQAPKLLFHYYDKDFNNEADTPDNFQSRRPNTSFCFLDIRSPGLGDTAMYLCATSPYTGSRETQYFGPGTRLLVL.

This clone was recorded a few times. The J gene is TRBJ1-2, the V gene TRBV5-6, with unresolved D. The CDR3 is 12 residues long. Between the trimmed V and J ends, which lost 1 base and 6 bases, there was a span of 7 bases. Per the germline V gene, CDR1 is SGHDT and CDR2 is YYEEEE. The CDR3 DNA is TGTGCCAGCAGCTTGATCGGGGATGGCTACACCTTC. Its translation: CASSLIGDGYTF.

This clone was counted only a few times. The chain carries TRBV28 and TRBJ2-1; D is undetermined. CDR3 length equals 15 residues. Per germline, CDR1 MDHEN and CDR2 SYDVKM. Trimming took off 6 bases at V and 6 bases at J, with 18 bases between the two ends. The CDR3 DNA reads TGTGCCAGCAGCCCTGGCCGGCTAATGGCCAATGAGCAGTTCTTC. It encodes CASSPGRLMANEQFF.

There are many counts of this clone. The genes are TRBV10-3 and TRBJ1-5; TRBD1 might be the D (6 bases). V gave up 5 bases and J gave up 3 bases, with 11 bases separating them. The CDR3 has 14 amino acids. Germline CDR1 reads ENHRY; CDR2 reads SYGVKD. The CDR3 is CAISSRGDNQPQHF. The CDR3 nucleotides are TGTGCCATCAGTTCCAGGGGCGACAATCAGCCCCAGCATTTT.

This clone showed up just a few times. The chain's CDR3 is CASRPYSGNTIYF. In nucleotides, the CDR3 is TGTGCCAGCCGGCCGTACTCTGGAAACACCATATATTTT. V gene TRBV19 combines with J gene TRBJ1-3; unclear D gene. V lost 9 bases to trimming and J lost 0 bases, with 9 bases between them. In germline, CDR1 is LNHDA, CDR2 SQIVND (reference sequence). The CDR3 has 13 residues.

This clone was detected a few times. The chain joins TRBV7-2 to TRBJ2-3; D unresolved. Trimming took 3 bases from V and 6 from J, leaving 13 bases between them. Per the germline V gene, CDR1 is SGHTA and CDR2 is FQGNSA. This CDR3 has 14 residues. The CDR3 nucleotides read TGTGCCAGCAGCTTCTCCCGGTGGACGGATACGCAGTATTTT. Its protein product is CASSFSRWTDTQYF.

This clone has a handful of counts. The same CDR3 can be traced to other DNA sequences in this sample. V is TRBV27 and J is TRBJ1-2; weak D call: TRBD1 (5 bases). Germline CDR1 is MNHEY and CDR2 is SMNVEV (reference sequence). This CDR3 contains 14 residues. The V end lost 3 bases, the J end lost 2 bases, and 10 bases lay between the germline ends. The CDR3 sequence is CASSLSGQNYGYTF. CDR3 DNA sequence: TGTGCCAGCAGTTTGTCAGGACAAAACTATGGCTACACCTTC.

The chain recombines TRBV10-3 with TRBJ1-2; 8 bases fit TRBD1. V lost 5 bases and J lost 6; bases outside the gene matches: 5. Germline CDR1 ENHRY, CDR2 SYGVKD. The CDR3 extends over 13 amino acids. The CDR3 DNA reads as TGTGCCATCAGTCCGGACAGGGTTAATGGCTACACCTTC. Protein: CAISPDRVNGYTF.

This clone has a handful of counts. This chain connects TRBV25-1 to TRBJ1-5; D is perhaps TRBD1 (5 bases). The CDR3 spans 14 residues. Per the germline V gene, CDR1 is MGHDK and CDR2 is SYGVNS. The V end was cut by 4 bases, the J end by 2 bases, with 9 bases between. DNA for the CDR3: TGTGCCAGCAGTGGCCGGGGGGGCAATCAGCCCCAGCATTTT. Amino acid sequence: CASSGRGGNQPQHF.

This chain uses TRBV25-1 with TRBJ2-3, with 15 bases aligning to TRBD2. Losses at the gene ends were 4 bases for V and 4 bases for J; bases not matched to a gene: 3. Looked up from germline, CDR1 is MGHDK and CDR2 is SYGVNS. The CDR3 covers 16 residues. In nucleotides, the CDR3 is TGTGCCAGCAGTGGCTGGACTAGCGGGGGGGCAGATACGCAGTATTTT. Translating it yields CASSGWTSGGADTQYF.

CDR3 in DNA: TGCAGCGTTCTCTGGCGGAATAATGAAAAACTGTTTTTT. Protein sequence: CSVLWRNNEKLFF. The V call is TRBV29-1, the J call TRBJ1-4; D is undetermined. V lost 5 bases to trimming and J lost 4 bases, with 11 bases between them. Germline CDR1 reads SQVTM; CDR2 reads ANQGSEA. The CDR3 totals 13 residues. Using reference TRBV29-1 and TRBJ1-4 for the parts outside the CDR3, the full variable domain is SAVISQKPSRDICQRGTSLTIQCQVDSQVTMMFWYRQQPGQSLTLIATANQGSEATYESGFVIDKFPISRPNLTFSTLTVSNMSPEDSSIYLCSVLWRNNEKLFFGSGTQLSVL.

Judged by abundance, this clone is medium-sized. This rearrangement joins TRBV10-3 to TRBJ1-1; the D gene is possibly TRBD1 (5 bases). Germline V gene data show CDR1 as ENHRY and CDR2 as SYGVKD. V lost 6 bases and J 2 bases, leaving 13 bases between the germline ends. This CDR3 has 14 residues. The CDR3 DNA sequence: TGTGCCATCAGACGACATGGGGGAAACACTGAAGCTTTCTTT. As protein: CAIRRHGGNTEAFF.

The chain has TRBV2 and TRBJ2-2; maybe TRBD1 (5 bases). This CDR3 comprises 12 residues. Germline CDR1 and CDR2: SNHLY and FYNNEI. The germline V and J ends were trimmed by 8 bases and 6 bases, with 10 bases remaining between them. The DNA for the CDR3 is TGTGCCAGCGGGCTAGGGGCCGGGGAGCTGTTTTTT. Translated, it gives CASGLGAGELFF.

The rearrangement joins TRBV6-1 to TRBJ1-5; D possibly corresponds to TRBD1 (5 bases). The V end was cut by 7 bases, the J end by 6 bases, with 10 bases between. The germline V gene encodes CDR1 MNHNS and CDR2 SASEGT. The CDR3 spans 12 residues. Here the CDR3 DNA reads TGTGCCAGCATGGAGGGGAGTCAGCCCCAGCATTTT. It is translated as CASMEGSQPQHF.

This clone was detected only a few times. This chain uses TRBV6-5 with TRBJ2-7; a weak D match, TRBD2 (6 bases). With 7 bases removed from V and 0 bases from J, the gap between germline ends came to 16 bases. This CDR3 spans 15 amino acids. Germline CDR1 is MNHEY and CDR2 is SVGAGI. The CDR3, as DNA: TGTGCCAGCACCGACCGCGGGATCCACTCCTACGAGCAGTACTTC. This gives the protein CASTDRGIHSYEQYF.

There are a few counts of this clone. This chain uses TRBV29-1 with TRBJ1-2; D gene ambiguous. The CDR3 covers 13 residues. Per the germline V gene, CDR1 is SQVTM and CDR2 is ANQGSEA. Trimming shortened V by 7 bases and J by 8 bases, and 20 bases separated the two germline ends. The CDR3 DNA reads TGCAGCGCCGAGACGAGCTTGGGAGGCGGCTACACCTTC. Protein: CSAETSLGGGYTF.

This chain uses TRBV29-1 with TRBJ1-1; D not resolved. Per the germline V gene, CDR1 is SQVTM and CDR2 is ANQGSEA. The CDR3 runs to 12 residues. V lost 7 bases, J lost 10 bases, and 19 bases lay in between. The CDR3 nucleotides read TGCAGCGGCCTGTGGTCGGGTTCGGGAGCTTTCTTT. This codes for CSGLWSGSGAFF.

This clone turned up a few times. This chain joins TRBV5-5 and TRBJ2-1; D remains ambiguous. CDR3 length: 11 residues. CDR1 is SGHKS and CDR2 is YYEKEE in the germline V gene (reference sequence). Trimming stripped 4 bases from V and 10 bases from J, with 9 bases between. The CDR3 spells CASSLVGEQFF. The CDR3, as DNA: TGTGCCAGCAGCCTGGTGGGCGAGCAGTTCTTC.

There are many counts of this clone. The gene calls are TRBV19 and TRBJ2-6; D is unclear. Deletions cut 2 bases from V and 0 bases from J, with 8 bases between. Germline-derived CDR1 and CDR2 are LNHDA and SQIVND (reference sequence). The CDR3 runs to 16 residues. The CDR3 protein is CASSIQVSSGANVLTF. DNA of the CDR3: TGTGCCAGTAGTATACAAGTTTCCTCTGGGGCCAACGTCCTGACTTTC. Full variable domain (missing parts from reference TRBV19 and TRBJ2-6): DGGITQSPKYLFRKEGQNVTLSCEQNLNHDAMYWYRQDPGQGLRLIYYSQIVNDFQKGDIAEGYSVSREKKESFPLTVTSAQKNPTAFYLCASSIQVSSGANVLTFGAGSRLTVL.